This T cell receptor beta chain stems from a study of cytomegalovirus exposure and HLA in healthy donors. On the study more broadly: Early release data held some 80 million unique TCRs from HLA-typed donors. Study-level points and caveats: A later analysis linked a missense variant in DCLRE1C to the trimming of TCR beta V and J genes. Among TCR beta chains, those listed as cytomegalovirus-associated numbered over 150. Reportedly, a later analysis found an Asian-associated ancestry cluster had fewer N-insertions than the approximately 670-donor mean.

In the PCR, 60 Vbeta and 13 Jbeta primers were used. Sequencing was performed with immunoSEQ multiplex PCR; in TCRdb, only in-frame clones are kept and a portion is missing. The table records roughly 180,000 clones, 9.5% of them present only once. As regards this clone: Its antigen is not known.

V dropped 2 bases and J dropped 0; count of bases not matched to a gene: 11. In germline, CDR1 is SGHRS, CDR2 YFSETQ. This CDR3 is built from 18 residues. V is TRBV5-1 and J is TRBJ2-7, with 10 bases matching TRBD2. The clonotype was recovered from a woman in her 30s in good health and CMV-seropositive. Sequenced material: PBMCs. The CDR3 region has the DNA TGCGCCAGCAGCTTTTTTTGGACTAGCGGTTCGAGCTCCTACGAGCAGTACTTC. Its protein is CASSFFWTSGSSSYEQYF.